This T cell receptor (beta chain) is from a study of T-cell reconstitution after alpha-beta-depleted transplantation in children. Study findings and constraints: Diversity and T-cell counts at one year after transplant derived mostly from new T cells. It was surviving recipient T cells and thymic progenitors that gave some patients high TCRbeta diversity at day 60. Several hundred expanded graft clones reportedly supplied alpha-beta T cells about two months after transplant.

The V end lost 6 bases, the J end lost 2 bases, and 18 bases lay between the germline ends. The CDR3 consists of 15 residues. Looked up from germline, CDR1 is SQVTM and CDR2 is ANQGSEA. This clonotype was observed a single time. The antigen is not known. The TCRbeta library was prepared with unique molecular identifiers. A single record per CDR3 protein comes from TCRdb applying MiXCR to the PCR reads. The table records about 1,000,000 distinct CDR3 sequences, about 29% of them present only once. The V call is TRBV29-1, the J call TRBJ2-3, with TRBD2 as a possible D gene (7 bases). Sequences were derived from PBMCs, mostly from graft donor cells, sampled 360 days after TCRalphabeta/CD19-depleted stem cell transplant. The receptor comes from a boy less than two years old who had a stem cell transplant for SCID, so the T cells may come from the graft donor. Written as DNA, the CDR3 is TGCAGCGTCGAAAGGGGGGGCCGAAACACAGATACGCAGTATTTT. It yields the protein CSVERGGRNTDTQYF.